The 9 T cell receptor beta chains below come from one sample, sequenced in a study of T cell responses to AZD1222 COVID-19 vaccine. The protocol was immunoSEQ multiplex PCR, while the TCRdb copy is restricted to in-frame clones and leaves out a portion. The repertoire holds roughly 110,000 clones, with around 91% as singletons. The starting material was peripheral blood, obtained 28 days after the second AZD1222 dose. All receptors derive from an adult who received the AZD1222 COVID-19 vaccine.

This chain joins TRBV7-2 and TRBJ1-3, with D possibly being TRBD1 (5 bases). CDR3 size: 19 residues. V lost 5 bases, J lost 4 bases, and 27 bases lay in between. From germline, CDR1 is SGHTA and CDR2 FQGNSA. CDR3 sequence reads: CASSLTATFRAGAGNTIYF. The CDR3 DNA reads as TGTGCCAGCAGCCTAACCGCGACCTTCAGGGCCGGTGCAGGAAACACCATATATTTT.

J is TRBJ1-1 and V is TRBV5-6; perhaps TRBD1 as D (6 bases). V was shortened by 4 bases and J by 5 bases, with 15 bases between the two germline ends. Germline lookup yields CDR1 SGHDT and CDR2 YYEEEE. The CDR3 runs 14 residues. Here the CDR3 reads CASSLRGGATEAFF. For the CDR3, the DNA is TGTGCCAGCAGCCTCCGGGGGGGCGCGACTGAAGCTTTCTTT. The variable domain in full, with the rest retrieved from reference TRBV5-6 and TRBJ1-1, is DAGVTQSPTHLIKTRGQQVTLRCSPKSGHDTVSWYQQALGQGPQFIFQYYEEEERQRGNFPDRFSGHQFPNYSSELNVNALLLGDSALYLCASSLRGGATEAFFGQGTRLTVV.

The chain combines TRBV7-2 with TRBJ1-2; 8 bases match TRBD1. This CDR3 spans 17 amino acids. Germline CDR1 SGHTA, CDR2 FQGNSA. Trimming took 4 bases from V and 0 from J; bases not matched to a gene: 10. CDR3 bases: TGTGCCAGCAGCTACCCGGACAGGGCTCGAGCTAACTATGGCTACACCTTC. Translation gives CASSYPDRARANYGYTF.

V and J are TRBV6-2 or TRBV6-3 and TRBJ1-6; D is uncertain. The CDR3 is 15 residues long. Germline loops: CDR1 MNHEY, CDR2 SVGEGT. V was trimmed by 5 bases and J by 8 bases, leaving 16 bases between them. CDR3 DNA: TGTGCCAGCAGTCTGTCCAAACCCCGGGATTCACCCCTCCACTTT. As protein: CASSLSKPRDSPLHF.

The chain carries TRBV2 and TRBJ1-6, with 9 bases lining up with TRBD1. The CDR3 loop spans 13 amino acids. The V gene's germline CDR1 is SNHLY and CDR2 FYNNEI. V trimming: 6 bases; J trimming: 10 bases; junction bases outside the gene matches: 4. The CDR3 DNA sequence: TGTGCCAGCAGGGACAGGGGTCTGTCACCCCTCCACTTT. The encoded protein is CASRDRGLSPLHF.

The J gene is TRBJ2-3, the V gene TRBV18; TRBD2 is a possible D gene (5 bases). CDR3 size: 12 residues. Germline CDR1 reads KGHSH; CDR2 reads LQKENI. V dropped 5 bases and J dropped 6 bases, with 9 bases sitting between them. The CDR3 DNA is TGTGCCAGCTCAGCCTTAGCGGATACGCAGTATTTT. Its protein product is CASSALADTQYF.

The V and J genes are TRBV4-2 and TRBJ1-5, with TRBD1 as a possible D gene (6 bases). Per germline, CDR1 LGHNA and CDR2 YNFKEQ. The CDR3 is 20 residues long. Trimming left V 0 bases short and J 2 bases short, with 23 bases between. The chain's CDR3 is CASSQDLVRGLPGGNQPQHF. DNA for the CDR3: TGTGCCAGCAGCCAAGATCTCGTCAGGGGTCTCCCGGGGGGCAATCAGCCCCAGCATTTT.

CDR3 nucleotides: TGTGCCAGCAGCTCCCCCGGACAGGGGACGGCTGGGGCCAACGTCCTGACTTTC. This codes for CASSSPGQGTAGANVLTF. The chain combines TRBV7-3 with TRBJ2-6; TRBD1 matches 9 bases. The germline CDR1 and CDR2 sequences are SGHTA and FQGTGA. This CDR3 region has 18 residues. The V gene end was trimmed by 4 bases and the J gene end by 2 bases; junction bases not matched to a gene: 9.

The V gene is TRBV3-1 (or the pseudogene TRBV3-2), the J gene TRBJ1-6; 8 nucleotides line up with TRBD1. Looked up from germline, CDR1 is LGHDT and CDR2 is YNNKEL (reference sequence). V gave up 5 bases and J gave up 0 bases; unmatched junction bases: 6. The CDR3 spans 17 residues. The CDR3 loop is CASSERTGSSYNSPLHF. The CDR3 DNA follows: TGTGCCAGCAGCGAGAGGACAGGGAGCTCCTATAATTCACCCCTCCACTTT.